This entry is about one T cell receptor beta chain. Its target is unknown. Other DNA sequences from this sample encode an identical CDR3 as well. This sample is drawn from a study of shared clonotypes between healthy human individuals. The germline gives CDR1 SGHTA, CDR2 FQGNSA. Trimming took off 3 bases at V and 1 base at J, with 7 bases between the two ends. The CDR3 is made up of 13 amino acids. Replicate PCRs for sorted subsets used approximately 220 ng DNA; this equaled 25,000 to 30,000 T cell genomes. The table came from immunoSEQ multiplex PCR; TCRdb's copy has only in-frame clones and leaves some out. The sample records 2.5 million or so clones, approximately 94% being singletons. Overall study findings and caveats: Expectations were that clonotype sharing among donors would be affected by sequencing depth.

J is TRBJ2-7 and V is TRBV7-2; D gene ambiguous. Sequencing was done on a sample of naive CD4+ T cells sorted from blood. Subset defined: CD45RA+ positively selected. This clonotype was obtained from a man younger than 30 in good health. The CDR3 sequence: CASSFGRSYEQYF. CDR3 sequence (DNA): TGTGCCAGCAGCTTCGGACGGTCCTACGAGCAGTACTTC.